This T cell receptor (beta chain) comes out of a study of response to subunit inactivated influenza vaccine. Study-wide results and limits: It was the authors' suggestion that each seasonal influenza vaccination recruits few new T cells.

CDR3 size: 15 residues. Germline lookup yields CDR1 SEHNR and CDR2 FQNEAQ (reference sequence). V was trimmed by 2 bases and J by 4 bases, leaving 12 bases between them. This clonotype came up a few times. Its antigen is not identified. TCRdb fed the RT-PCR reads into MiXCR, producing one record per CDR3 protein. The profile shows 500,000 to 700,000 distinct CDR3 sequences, roughly a quarter of them singletons. These data were also filed under a second study, of T cells expressing NK-cell markers. From that second work: The cDNA for TCR beta came from 5'RACE template switching with UMIs. Among four donors, these clonotypes also ranked first in the CD3+CD56-NKG2C+ fraction.

The source of this sequence is a man in his fifties who received an inactivated influenza vaccine. The input for sequencing was CD4+ T cells sorted from PBMCs, taken about 11 days after vaccination. The chain has TRBV7-9 and TRBJ2-1; possible D gene TRBD1, 5 bases. The CDR3 DNA follows: TGTGCCAGCAGCTTAATCGTCAGGGCTTACAATGAGCAGTTCTTC. It is translated as CASSLIVRAYNEQFF.